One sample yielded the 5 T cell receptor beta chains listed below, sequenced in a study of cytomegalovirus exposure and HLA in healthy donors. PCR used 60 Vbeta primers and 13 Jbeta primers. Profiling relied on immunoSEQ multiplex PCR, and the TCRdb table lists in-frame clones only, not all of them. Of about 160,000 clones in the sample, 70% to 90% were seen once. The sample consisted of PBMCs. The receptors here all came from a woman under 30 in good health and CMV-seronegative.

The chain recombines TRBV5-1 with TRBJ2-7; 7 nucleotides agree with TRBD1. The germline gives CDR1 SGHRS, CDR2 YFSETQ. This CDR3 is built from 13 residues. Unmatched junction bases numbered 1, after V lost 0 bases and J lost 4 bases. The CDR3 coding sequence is TGCGCCAGCAGCTTGGTACAGGGGTACGAGCAGTACTTC. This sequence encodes CASSLVQGYEQYF.

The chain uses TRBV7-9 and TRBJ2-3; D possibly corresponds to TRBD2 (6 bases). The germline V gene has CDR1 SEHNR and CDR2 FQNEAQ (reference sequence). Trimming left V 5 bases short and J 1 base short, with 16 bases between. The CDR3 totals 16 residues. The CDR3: CASSHPEGVGTDTQYF. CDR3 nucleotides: TGTGCCAGCAGCCACCCGGAGGGAGTGGGCACAGATACGCAGTATTTT.

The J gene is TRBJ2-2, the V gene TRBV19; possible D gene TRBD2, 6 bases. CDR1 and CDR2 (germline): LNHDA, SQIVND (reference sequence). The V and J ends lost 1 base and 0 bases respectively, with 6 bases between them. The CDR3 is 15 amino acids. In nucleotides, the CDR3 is TGTGCCAGTAGTATAGGACTAGCGAACACCGGGGAGCTGTTTTTT. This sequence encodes CASSIGLANTGELFF.

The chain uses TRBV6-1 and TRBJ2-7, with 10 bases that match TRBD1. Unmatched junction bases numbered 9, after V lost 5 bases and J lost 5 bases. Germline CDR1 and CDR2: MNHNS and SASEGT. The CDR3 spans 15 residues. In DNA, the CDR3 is TGTGCCAGCAGTTCCGGGACAGGGGCATTCCACGAGCAGTACTTC. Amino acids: CASSSGTGAFHEQYF.

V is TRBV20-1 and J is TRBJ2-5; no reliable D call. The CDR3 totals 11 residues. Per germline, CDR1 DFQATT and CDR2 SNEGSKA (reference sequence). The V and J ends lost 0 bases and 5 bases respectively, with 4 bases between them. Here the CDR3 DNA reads TGCAGTGCTAGAGACCTGGAGACCCAGTACTTC. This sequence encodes CSARDLETQYF.